Below, 19 T cell receptor beta chains from the same sample are listed, as sequenced in a study of blood T cell repertoires in COVID-19 (TCRdb year 2020). Library preparation used the immunoSEQ multiplex PCR assay. TCRdb took this table from immuneACCESS and kept in-frame rearrangements with V and J called. Such tables lack part of the clones; where checked against another copy, unresolved V genes explain under half of the gap, and the rest is unexplained. In all, the sample holds roughly 400,000 clones, and 85% to 90% of those were seen once. Of the sample, 1.7% is held by the ten largest clones. The sequenced sample consisted of PBMCs or T cells enriched from blood (not recorded which). Receptor source: a woman aged 25 to 39 who had recovered from COVID-19.

The gene calls are TRBV10-3 and TRBJ2-5; 7 bases map to TRBD2. Germline CDR1 and CDR2: ENHRY and SYGVKD. V lost 2 bases and J lost 9; bases outside the gene matches: 21. CDR3 length equals 18 residues. The DNA of the CDR3 is TGTGCCATCAGTGAGACACCCCCCGGGGAGGGACCGGGCGGGGCCCAGTACTTC. Its translation is CAISETPPGEGPGGAQYF.

The J gene is TRBJ1-2, the V gene TRBV5-1; TRBD1 aligns across 9 bases. The CDR3 has 15 residues. The V gene's germline CDR1 is SGHRS and CDR2 YFSETQ. V shed 4 bases and J 4 bases; nucleotides not matched to a gene: 8. The CDR3 DNA is TGCGCCAGCAGCACAGGGGGCGAAATTATCTATGGCTACACCTTC. Its protein is CASSTGGEIIYGYTF.

The chain links TRBV10-1 to TRBJ2-7, with D possibly being TRBD1 (6 bases). Germline lookup yields CDR1 WNHNN and CDR2 SYGVQD (reference sequence). The germline V and J ends were trimmed by 6 bases and 1 base, with 10 bases remaining between them. CDR3 length: 13 amino acids. The CDR3 region is CASRQGISYEQYF. The CDR3, as DNA: TGCGCCAGCAGACAGGGAATTTCCTACGAGCAGTACTTC.

This chain uses TRBV7-9 with TRBJ1-1, with D possibly being TRBD1 (6 bases). This CDR3 comprises 13 residues. The germline V gene encodes CDR1 SEHNR and CDR2 FQNEAQ (reference sequence). V was shortened by 6 bases and J by 7 bases, with 15 bases between the two germline ends. The chain's CDR3 is CASSLAGAGEAFF. The CDR3 coding sequence is TGTGCCAGCAGTCTAGCAGGGGCCGGTGAAGCTTTCTTT. Variable domain in full (rest from reference TRBV7-9 and TRBJ1-1): DTGVSQNPRHKITKRGQNVTFRCDPISEHNRLYWYRQTLGQGPEFLTYFQNEAQLEKSRLLSDRFSAERPKGSFSTLEIQRTEQGDSAMYLCASSLAGAGEAFFGQGTRLTVV.

The chain combines TRBV10-3 with TRBJ2-7, with D tentatively TRBD1 (6 bases). Trimming took off 7 bases at V and 7 bases at J, with 20 bases between the two ends. Germline-derived CDR1 and CDR2 are ENHRY and SYGVKD. There are 14 residues in the CDR3. The CDR3 DNA is TGTGCCATCACAGAGGACAGTTCGTCGGGGGAGCAGTACTTC. It encodes CAITEDSSSGEQYF.

The chain recombines TRBV29-1 with TRBJ1-1, with 11 bases that match TRBD1. There are 14 residues in the CDR3. V lost 6 bases to trimming and J lost 4 bases; unmatched junction nucleotides: 7. CDR1 and CDR2 from the germline V gene are SQVTM and ANQGSEA. CDR3 nucleotide sequence: TGCAGCGTCCAAAAGGGACAGGGGGGCACTGAAGCTTTCTTT. The encoded protein is CSVQKGQGGTEAFF.

This rearrangement joins TRBV28 to TRBJ1-2; TRBD1 is a possible D gene (5 bases). Germline CDR1 reads MDHEN; CDR2 reads SYDVKM. The V and J ends lost 3 bases and 6 bases respectively, with 14 bases between them. The CDR3 consists of 14 residues. DNA for the CDR3: TGTGCCAGCAGTTTTCCCTGGGGCGGCGATGGCTACACCTTC. It encodes CASSFPWGGDGYTF.

The rearrangement links TRBV12-3 or TRBV12-4 to TRBJ2-5; the D gene is possibly TRBD2 (6 bases). The V gene lost 2 bases and the J gene lost 5 bases, with 9 bases spanning the gap. There are 13 residues in the CDR3. The CDR3 sequence is CASSLNGGETQYF. CDR3 DNA: TGTGCCAGCAGTTTAAACGGGGGTGAGACCCAGTACTTC.

CDR3 loop: CASSLENNQPQHF. The CDR3 DNA follows: TGCGCCAGCAGCCTCGAGAACAATCAGCCCCAGCATTTT. V and J are TRBV4-1 and TRBJ1-5, with unresolved D. The CDR3 contains 13 residues. Germline-derived CDR1 and CDR2 are MGHRA and YSYEKL. Trimming removed 4 bases from V and 3 bases from J, with 7 bases in between.

This chain uses TRBV5-8 with TRBJ1-1; D perhaps matches TRBD1 (5 bases). Germline V gene lookup returns CDR1 SGHTS and CDR2 YDEGEE. V was cut by 4 bases and J by 4 bases, with 14 bases left in between. The CDR3 loop spans 14 amino acids. For the CDR3, the DNA is TGTGCCAGCAGCCCGGGTTACGGGGGCACTGAAGCTTTCTTT. Translating it yields CASSPGYGGTEAFF.

The chain employs TRBV3-1 (or the pseudogene TRBV3-2) and TRBJ2-2, with 7 nucleotides matching TRBD1. Trimming took 5 bases from V and 7 from J; bases not matched to a gene: 13. The CDR3 sequence is 16 residues long. Germline lookup yields CDR1 LGHDT and CDR2 YNNKEL (reference sequence). Here the CDR3 reads CASSVRGTIKGGELFF. DNA for the CDR3: TGTGCCAGCAGCGTCAGGGGGACCATAAAAGGCGGGGAGCTGTTTTTT.

This clone was seen a handful of times. The chain is built from TRBV5-1 and TRBJ2-1; 11 bases fit TRBD2. Trimming cost V 0 bases and J 6 bases; bases outside gene matches: 5. The CDR3 contains 16 residues. Germline V lookup: CDR1 SGHRS, CDR2 YFSETQ. CDR3 DNA: TGCGCCAGCAGCTTGGAGACTAGCGGGATCCCCAATGAGCAGTTCTTC. It translates to CASSLETSGIPNEQFF.

V and J are TRBV9 and TRBJ1-6; 9 bases agree with TRBD1. The CDR3 covers 15 residues. Looked up from germline, CDR1 is SGDLS and CDR2 is YYNGEE. J was trimmed by 9 bases and V by 4 bases; bases with no gene match: 8. The DNA for the CDR3 is TGTGCCAGCAGCCCTTGGGACAGGGACGTTTCACCCCTCCACTTT. Translation gives CASSPWDRDVSPLHF. Supplemented by reference TRBV9 and TRBJ1-6, the full variable domain reads DSGVTQTPKHLITATGQRVTLRCSPRSGDLSVYWYQQSLDQGLQFLIQYYNGEERAKGNILERFSAQQFPDLHSELNLSSLELGDSALYFCASSPWDRDVSPLHFGNGTRLTVT.

The CDR3 spells CAWSRPGTENYGYTF. In DNA form, the CDR3 reads TGTGCCTGGAGTCGACCCGGGACAGAAAACTATGGCTACACCTTC. This rearrangement joins TRBV30 to TRBJ1-2; 7 positions match TRBD1. Germline CDR1 and CDR2: GTSNPN and SVGIG (reference sequence). The CDR3 is 15 amino acids. Trimming at V came to 2 bases and at J to 2 bases, leaving 8 bases not matched to a gene.

This rearrangement joins TRBV6-1 to TRBJ1-2; no definite D call. V was cut by 2 bases and J by 4 bases, with 5 bases left in between. This CDR3 spans 12 amino acids. Germline CDR1 MNHNS, CDR2 SASEGT. The CDR3 DNA reads as TGTGCCAGCAGTGAACGTCTCTATGGCTACACCTTC. The encoded protein is CASSERLYGYTF.

This chain uses TRBV28 with TRBJ1-2; maybe TRBD1 (6 bases). Trimming removed 1 base at V and 7 bases at J, with 13 bases between. Germline V gene lookup returns CDR1 MDHEN and CDR2 SYDVKM. The CDR3 covers 14 residues. CDR3 residues: CASSLYRDGGGYTF. The CDR3 coding sequence is TGTGCCAGCAGTTTATACAGGGACGGCGGTGGCTACACCTTC.

CDR3 in DNA: TGTGCCAGCAGCTTAGTCGCGTCCGGAGTAGGGCAGTACTTC. Protein: CASSLVASGVGQYF. This chain uses TRBV7-8 with TRBJ2-7; D unresolved. The CDR3 is made up of 14 amino acids. The V gene lost 1 base and the J gene lost 9 bases, with 16 bases spanning the gap. The germline V gene has CDR1 SGHVS and CDR2 FQNEAQ.

The chain has TRBV19 and TRBJ1-5; D ambiguous. This CDR3 spans 13 amino acids. Germline CDR1 LNHDA, CDR2 SQIVND (reference sequence). Trimming cost V 6 bases and J 4 bases, with 10 bases left between them. The CDR3 here is CASSLQKNQPQHF. Written as DNA, the CDR3 is TGTGCCAGTAGCTTGCAGAAAAATCAGCCCCAGCATTTT.

The chain couples TRBV12-3 or TRBV12-4 to TRBJ2-7; possibly TRBD2 for D (5 bases). V lost 1 base and J lost 9, with 13 bases in between. CDR3 length equals 13 residues. The CDR3 loop is CASSLEEAVGQYF. The DNA of the CDR3 is TGTGCCAGCAGTTTAGAGGAGGCGGTCGGGCAGTACTTC.